A selection of T cell receptor beta chains follows, all from one sample in a study of T-cell reconstitution after alpha-beta-depleted transplantation in children. TCRdb used MiXCR to reprocess the PCR reads, holding one entry per CDR3 protein. Of fewer than 700,000 distinct CDR3 sequences listed, over 10% are singletons. Sequenced here: PBMCs, mostly from graft donor cells, sampled 360 days after TCRalphabeta/CD19-depleted stem cell transplant. Every receptor here comes from a male patient younger than 18 who had a stem cell transplant for acute myeloid leukemia, so the T cells may come from the graft donor. CDR3s include the opening cysteine and the closing phenylalanine or tryptophan. A D gene is named only where the DNA matches it firmly. Size values are once, few and many counts, or a class for expanded clones, and some rows have none.

J	V	size	D	CDR3	DNA
TRBJ2-2	TRBV20-1	-	-	CSVNGLISNTGELFF	TGCAGTGTGAACGGGCTAATTTCGAACACCGGGGAGCTGTTTTTT
TRBJ2-5	TRBV20-1	few	-	CSAREGGWSQETQYF	TGCAGTGCTAGAGAAGGAGGATGGTCGCAAGAGACCCAGTACTTC
TRBJ2-2	TRBV27	-	TRBD2	CASSPGLAGGPRTGELFF	TGTGCCAGCAGTCCGGGACTAGCGGGAGGGCCGAGGACCGGGGAGCTGTTTTTT
TRBJ2-2	TRBV20-1	many	-	CSARDYGGELFF	TGCAGTGCTAGAGATTATGGCGGGGAGCTGTTTTTT
TRBJ2-3	TRBV7-9	-	-	CASSGRRRDTQYF	TGTGCCAGCAGCGGTAGGCGGCGGGATACGCAGTATTTT
TRBJ2-4	TRBV20-1	few	TRBD2	CSASSGRTAKNIQYF	TGCAGTGCTAGTAGCGGGAGGACAGCCAAAAACATTCAGTACTTC
TRBJ2-4	TRBV11-2	few	TRBD1	CASRFQGAGAKNIQYF	TGTGCCAGCAGGTTCCAGGGGGCAGGTGCCAAAAACATTCAGTACTTC
TRBJ2-7	TRBV12-3/TRBV12-4	many	TRBD2	CASSLVAGNYEQYF	TGTGCCAGCAGTTTAGTAGCGGGTAATTACGAGCAGTACTTC
TRBJ2-7	TRBV20-1	few	TRBD2	CSAPGGGQYEQYF	TGCAGTGCTCCCGGCGGGGGGCAGTACGAGCAGTACTTC
TRBJ2-1	TRBV19	-	-	CASLRGATSTSSYNEQFF	TGTGCCAGTCTCCGGGGGGCCACTAGCACGAGCTCCTACAATGAGCAGTTCTTC
TRBJ2-1	TRBV12-3/TRBV12-4	-	-	CASSGPFQGWGQFF	TGTGCCAGCAGTGGGCCCTTTCAGGGCTGGGGGCAGTTCTTC
TRBJ2-7	TRBV7-9	many	TRBD1	CASSDRGSDEQYF	TGTGCCAGCAGCGACAGGGGGTCTGATGAGCAGTACTTC
TRBJ2-7	TRBV9	-	-	CASSVDVQGPSYF	TGTGCCAGCAGCGTAGATGTTCAGGGCCCGTCGTACTTC
TRBJ2-7	TRBV13	-	TRBD1	CASSLVGTGGKGQYF	TGTGCCAGCAGCTTAGTAGGGACAGGGGGTAAGGGGCAGTACTTC
TRBJ1-2	TRBV29-1	few	TRBD1	CSSETGGGYGYTF	TGCAGTTCAGAAACAGGGGGTGGCTATGGCTACACCTTC
TRBJ1-5	TRBV6-2/TRBV6-3	-	-	CASSYTAVDQPQHF	TGTGCCAGCAGTTATACTGCAGTAGATCAGCCCCAGCATTTT
TRBJ2-4	TRBV4-3	-	TRBD2	CASSQESLAGGLAKNIQYF	TGCGCCAGCAGCCAAGAGAGTCTAGCGGGAGGGCTAGCCAAAAACATTCAGTACTTC
TRBJ2-3	TRBV7-8	-	TRBD2	CASSLVGLAGHKSTDTQYF	TGTGCCAGCAGCTTAGTCGGTCTAGCGGGACACAAGAGCACAGATACGCAGTATTTT
TRBJ2-7	TRBV29-1	few	TRBD1	CSTGQGAGYEQYF	TGCAGCACCGGACAGGGGGCGGGTTACGAGCAGTACTTC
TRBJ2-3	TRBV7-2	few	-	CASSLDRGLADTQYF	TGTGCCAGCAGCTTAGACAGGGGACTTGCAGATACGCAGTATTTT
TRBJ2-3	TRBV5-1	many	-	CASSFGLLASDTQYF	TGCGCCAGCAGCTTCGGACTCCTCGCGTCAGATACGCAGTATTTT
TRBJ2-7	TRBV2	medium-sized	TRBD1	CASSEEGAVTHEQYF	TGTGCCAGCAGTGAAGAGGGGGCCGTAACCCACGAGCAGTACTTC
TRBJ1-1	TRBV5-1	once	TRBD1	CASSPTGNRGTEAFF	TGCGCCAGCAGCCCGACAGGGAACAGGGGCACTGAAGCTTTCTTT
TRBJ2-1	TRBV6-5	-	TRBD2	CASSYGWREGSYNEQFF	TGTGCCAGCAGTTACGGGTGGCGGGAGGGCTCCTACAATGAGCAGTTCTTC
TRBJ2-4	TRBV29-1	-	TRBD2	CSVGLAGDIQYF	TGCAGCGTTGGACTAGCGGGGGACATTCAGTACTTC
TRBJ2-5	TRBV29-1	many	TRBD2	CSVVGSSGSQETQYF	TGCAGCGTTGTCGGGTCTAGCGGGAGTCAAGAGACCCAGTACTTC
TRBJ2-4	TRBV12-3/TRBV12-4	many	-	CASTPGAWIAKNIQYF	TGTGCCAGCACCCCGGGGGCTTGGATTGCCAAAAACATTCAGTACTTC
TRBJ2-7	TRBV5-6	few	TRBD1	CASSSSKRGPNEQYF	TGTGCCAGCAGCTCTTCAAAAAGGGGGCCCAACGAGCAGTACTTC
TRBJ2-7	TRBV11-2	-	-	CASSEQRRANEQYF	TGTGCCAGCAGCGAGCAAAGGAGGGCCAACGAGCAGTACTTC
TRBJ1-1	TRBV12-3/TRBV12-4	-	-	CASSVDVEGTEAFF	TGTGCCAGCAGCGTCGACGTCGAGGGGACTGAAGCTTTCTTT
TRBJ2-7	TRBV6-2/TRBV6-3	-	-	CASSRLSYEQYF	TGTGCCAGCAGTCGGTTGAGCTACGAGCAGTACTTC
TRBJ2-1	TRBV6-2/TRBV6-3	few	-	CASTVTGREQFF	TGTGCCAGCACCGTTACGGGACGTGAGCAGTTCTTC
TRBJ2-5	TRBV20-1	few	TRBD1	CSARRDRAFQETQYF	TGCAGTGCCCGGCGGGACAGGGCTTTTCAAGAGACCCAGTACTTC